Following are 8 T cell receptor beta chains from one sample sequenced in a study of T-cell memory formation after mild COVID-19 (dated by TCRdb to the early 2020s). Library prep was done by 5' RACE. The instrument given in TCRdb is Illumina NovaSeq 6000. TCRdb trimmed public reads at Q25 via fastp, called clones via MiXCR and kept in-frame beta chains. Each record represents a unique CDR3 protein, reported with the most common genes and DNA among its rows. The sample table holds 240,000 or so distinct CDR3 sequences, of which 8.5% to 9.5% were seen once. In total, the top ten clones hold around a fifth of the sample. Sequenced: PBMCs or a T cell subset sorted from them (not recorded which). Every receptor here comes from a man aged 18 to 35 who had mild COVID-19 (a few samples of this study predate the infection). The sample titles of this study are shuffled in the database, so cell type and time point are left out; the donor was told from shared clones.

This chain links TRBV5-1 with TRBJ2-3; 11 nucleotides align to TRBD2. There are 15 residues in the CDR3. CDR1 and CDR2 from the germline V gene are SGHRS and YFSETQ. V trimming: 4 bases; J trimming: 6 bases; junction bases outside the gene matches: 7. CDR3 bases: TGCGCCAGCAGCCGCCTTAGCGGGGGGGCGGATACGCAGTATTTT. Translating it yields CASSRLSGGADTQYF.

This clonotype was picked up a small number of times. The chain employs TRBV11-2 and TRBJ1-2; tentative D call: TRBD1 (6 bases). Germline lookup yields CDR1 SGHAT and CDR2 FQNNGV. V was cut by 1 base and J by 4 bases, with 13 bases left in between. This CDR3 comprises 15 residues. CDR3: CASSLVPGGAYGYTF. The CDR3 DNA reads TGTGCCAGCAGCTTAGTGCCGGGGGGGGCCTATGGCTACACCTTC.

This clonotype was found a few times. A read error is likely, as this CDR3 ends without the conserved phenylalanine or tryptophan. This chain's CDR3 is CASSTISGSGSPLHL. The CDR3 nucleotides read TGTGCCAGCAGCACAATCTCAGGTAGCGGCTCACCCCTCCACCTT. The rearrangement joins TRBV12-3 or TRBV12-4 to TRBJ1-6; D gene unclear. The V end was cut by 6 bases, the J end by 10 bases, with 19 bases between. This CDR3 contains 15 residues.

This clonotype occurred once. The rearrangement links TRBV2 to TRBJ1-3; 8 positions agree with TRBD1. The germline gives CDR1 SNHLY, CDR2 FYNNEI. Unmatched junction bases numbered 5, after V lost 6 bases and J lost 4 bases. The CDR3 has 14 amino acids. In nucleotides, the CDR3 is TGTGCCAGCAGCGTCGACAGGGGAGGAAACACCATATATTTT. Protein: CASSVDRGGNTIYF.

The rearrangement links TRBV4-3 to TRBJ2-1; no reliable D call. The CDR3 has 14 amino acids. Germline V gives CDR1 LGHNA, CDR2 YSLEER. The ends were cut back, 3 bases at V and 7 bases at J, with 13 bases in the middle. CDR3 nucleotide sequence: TGCGCCAGCAGCCAGGGGTATAGTGGGAATGAGCAGTTCTTC. This encodes CASSQGYSGNEQFF.

This chain uses TRBV3-1 with TRBJ1-1; unclear D gene. This CDR3 is 14 amino acids long. Trimming pared 4 bases from V and 2 bases from J, leaving 11 bases between. The germline V gene encodes CDR1 LGHDT and CDR2 YNNKEL (reference sequence). The CDR3 DNA sequence: TGTGCCAGCAGCCCGAGTGAGGCTAACACTGAAGCTTTCTTT. This gives the protein CASSPSEANTEAFF.

The rearrangement links TRBV12-3 or TRBV12-4 to TRBJ1-2; D unresolved. This CDR3 has 15 amino acids. The V end was cut by 8 bases, the J end by 0 bases, with 16 bases between. For the CDR3, the DNA is TGTGCCAGCGGATTACGCAGAATAACTAACTATGGCTACACCTTC. It yields the protein CASGLRRITNYGYTF.

There are many counts of this clonotype. The rearrangement uses TRBV4-2 and TRBJ2-1; 9 nucleotides agree with TRBD2. Germline V gene data show CDR1 as LGHNA and CDR2 as YNFKEQ. This CDR3 has 17 residues. The trim removed 0 bases at V and 8 bases at J, leaving 11 bases unmatched. CDR3 protein: CASSQDRTGLALDEQFF. CDR3 nucleotide sequence: TGTGCCAGCAGCCAAGATCGTACCGGACTAGCGCTGGATGAGCAGTTCTTC.